Listed below are T cell receptor beta chains from one sample, sequenced in a study of shared clonotypes between healthy human individuals. Here immunoSEQ multiplex PCR was the method, and the copy in TCRdb shows in-frame clones only, minus some. Seen here are approximately 740,000 clones, around 74% observed once, and the top ten hold about 1.8%. What was sequenced was memory CD4+ T cells sorted from blood. Source of these receptors: a woman aged 25 to 39 in good health. CDR3s include the opening cysteine and the closing phenylalanine or tryptophan. The D gene is left open where the match is weak. Some rows mark clone size as missing; the rest say once, few, many or name a class of expanded clone.

J: TRBJ2-7; D: NA; V: TRBV7-8; size: NA; DNA: TGTGCCAGCAGCTACAGAGACTACGAGCAGTACTTC; CDR3: CASSYRDYEQYF
J: TRBJ1-2; D: NA; V: TRBV5-1; size: NA; DNA: TGCGCCAGCAGCTTCGCAGAACGATCGCAGGGGAATGGCTACACCTTC; CDR3: CASSFAERSQGNGYTF
J: TRBJ2-1; D: TRBD2; V: TRBV7-8; size: few; DNA: TGTGCCAGCAGACTTTTAGCGGGAGTCTATGAGCAGTTCTTC; CDR3: CASRLLAGVYEQFF
J: TRBJ1-2; D: TRBD1; V: TRBV5-8; size: few; DNA: TGTGCCAGCAGCACAAGGGACAGGGATGGCTACACCTTC; CDR3: CASSTRDRDGYTF
J: TRBJ2-3; D: NA; V: TRBV1; size: NA; DNA: TGCACCAGCAGCCACTATACTAGCGGGAGGCTCAAAAGCACAGATACGCAGTATTTT; CDR3: CTSSHYTSGRLKSTDTQYF
J: TRBJ1-5; D: TRBD1; V: TRBV7-3; size: NA; DNA: TGTGCCAGCAGCCTTGTACCCGCAAGACAGGGATTTAATCAGCCCCAGCATTTT; CDR3: CASSLVPARQGFNQPQHF
J: TRBJ2-3; D: TRBD2; V: TRBV10-3; size: once; DNA: TGTGCCATCAGTCGGACTAGCGGGAGTGGGGATACGCAGTATTTT; CDR3: CAISRTSGSGDTQYF
J: TRBJ1-1; D: NA; V: TRBV28; size: NA; DNA: TGTGCCAGCAGTTTCGTGACCCTGAACACTGAAGCTTTCTTT; CDR3: CASSFVTLNTEAFF
J: TRBJ1-2; D: NA; V: TRBV10-2; size: few; DNA: TGCGCCAGCAGTGATTCTCGGAACTATGGCTACACCTTC; CDR3: CASSDSRNYGYTF
J: TRBJ2-7; D: TRBD2; V: TRBV5-1; size: NA; DNA: TGCGCCAGCACCCCGGGACTACTTGTTGACGAGCAGTACTTC; CDR3: CASTPGLLVDEQYF
J: TRBJ1-4; D: NA; V: TRBV7-9; size: NA; DNA: TGTGCCAGCAGCCCGGGGACCGCGAGTAGAAATGAAAAACTGTTTTTT; CDR3: CASSPGTASRNEKLFF
J: TRBJ2-7; D: TRBD2; V: TRBV10-3; size: NA; DNA: TGTGCCTCTTCCCGGGAAGCGGGAGTCGGCTACGAGCAGTACTTC; CDR3: CASSREAGVGYEQYF
J: TRBJ2-5; D: NA; V: TRBV2; size: NA; DNA: TGTGCCAGCAGAAGGACATCCCAAGAGACCCAGTACTTC; CDR3: CASRRTSQETQYF
J: TRBJ2-3; D: NA; V: TRBV4-1; size: NA; DNA: TGCGCCAGCAGCCAAGACTACAGCACAGATACGCAGTATTTT; CDR3: CASSQDYSTDTQYF
J: TRBJ2-1; D: TRBD2; V: TRBV27; size: NA; DNA: TGTGCCAGCAGTTTATCTCCGGGACTAGCGGGGGCCTGGCAGCAGTTCTTC; CDR3: CASSLSPGLAGAWQQFF
J: TRBJ1-2; D: NA; V: TRBV6-4; size: NA; DNA: TGTGCCAGCCGCCAACCGGGACATGAGGGTGGCTACACCTTC; CDR3: CASRQPGHEGGYTF
J: TRBJ2-6; D: TRBD1; V: TRBV18; size: NA; DNA: TGTGCCAGCTCACACCAACAGGGGCCTGGGGCCAACGTCCTGACTTTC; CDR3: CASSHQQGPGANVLTF
J: TRBJ1-1; D: NA; V: TRBV11-2; size: NA; DNA: TGTGCCAGCAGGTCCCGAGGGGGTGCCACTGAAGCTTTCTTT; CDR3: CASRSRGGATEAFF
J: TRBJ1-1; D: NA; V: TRBV6-5; size: once; DNA: TGTGCCAGCAGTTACGTTGGGGGGGTCACTGAAGCTTTCTTT; CDR3: CASSYVGGVTEAFF
J: TRBJ2-3; D: NA; V: TRBV11-3; size: NA; DNA: TGTGCCAGCAGCTTCAGGGGTCGGGAGGCTGGGACAGATACGCAGTATTTT; CDR3: CASSFRGREAGTDTQYF
J: TRBJ2-3; D: TRBD1; V: TRBV5-5; size: NA; DNA: TGTGCCAGCAGCTTAAGACAGGGGGCGTTTGCAGATACGCAGTATTTT; CDR3: CASSLRQGAFADTQYF
J: TRBJ2-7; D: NA; V: TRBV11-2; size: NA; DNA: TGTGCCAGCAGACTCCAGGGGGACTCGCACGAGCAGTACTTC; CDR3: CASRLQGDSHEQYF
J: TRBJ2-7; D: TRBD2; V: TRBV7-2; size: NA; DNA: TGTGCCAGCAGCTTAGGTGGAGTAGCGGGATACGAGCAGTACTTC; CDR3: CASSLGGVAGYEQYF
J: TRBJ1-5; D: NA; V: TRBV7-9; size: NA; DNA: TGTGCCAGCAGCTTGGGGGGAAACAGCAATCAGCCCCAGCATTTT; CDR3: CASSLGGNSNQPQHF
J: TRBJ1-1; D: TRBD1; V: TRBV5-6; size: NA; DNA: TGTGCCAGCAGCTTGCTTTCCCGGGACAGGGGACCTTTGACTGAAGCTTTCTTT; CDR3: CASSLLSRDRGPLTEAFF
J: TRBJ1-1; D: NA; V: TRBV5-1; size: NA; DNA: TGCGCCAGCTCATCGGGGGGCTCGCCTGAAGCTTTCTTT; CDR3: CASSSGGSPEAFF
J: TRBJ2-1; D: TRBD2; V: TRBV7-9; size: NA; DNA: TGTGCCACCCAGATAGGGGCTACTAGCGGGAGGTACAATGAGCAGTTCTTC; CDR3: CATQIGATSGRYNEQFF
J: TRBJ1-5; D: NA; V: TRBV15; size: NA; DNA: TGTGCCACCAGCAGAACCGGGACCGCGAATCAGCCCCAGCATTTT; CDR3: CATSRTGTANQPQHF
J: TRBJ2-1; D: NA; V: TRBV5-6; size: once; DNA: TGTGCCAGCAGCTTGATCGTGTGGGGGAAGGGGAATGAGCAGTTCTTC; CDR3: CASSLIVWGKGNEQFF
J: TRBJ2-7; D: NA; V: TRBV4-2; size: NA; DNA: TGTGCCAGCAGCCAAGAACCCAATTACGAGCAGTACTTC; CDR3: CASSQEPNYEQYF
J: TRBJ2-7; D: NA; V: TRBV27; size: NA; DNA: TGTGCCAGCAGTTCCCCCAGGGGCCCTAAACCCTACGAGCAGTACTTC; CDR3: CASSSPRGPKPYEQYF
J: TRBJ2-5; D: TRBD2; V: TRBV5-1; size: NA; DNA: TGCGCCAGCAGCTTACAGACTAGCGCAGAGACCCAGTACTTC; CDR3: CASSLQTSAETQYF
J: TRBJ2-1; D: NA; V: TRBV19; size: few; DNA: TGTGCCAGTAGTCCTGAAGGAATCTACAATGAGCAGTTCTTC; CDR3: CASSPEGIYNEQFF
J: TRBJ2-1; D: NA; V: TRBV5-1; size: NA; DNA: TGCGCCAGCAGCGGAGGGGATGAGCAGTTCTTC; CDR3: CASSGGDEQFF
J: TRBJ1-2; D: NA; V: TRBV7-2; size: NA; DNA: TGTGCCAGCAGCTTACCAGGGCAGGGGAACTATGGCTACACCTTC; CDR3: CASSLPGQGNYGYTF
J: TRBJ2-3; D: NA; V: TRBV7-9; size: NA; DNA: TGTGCCAGCAGCTTTGGGGGGAACCCAGATACGCAGTATTTT; CDR3: CASSFGGNPDTQYF
J: TRBJ2-2; D: NA; V: TRBV2; size: NA; DNA: TGTGCCAGCAGTCCAGAGGGGACGGGTAACACCGGGGAGCTGTTTTTT; CDR3: CASSPEGTGNTGELFF
J: TRBJ2-3; D: NA; V: TRBV19; size: NA; DNA: TGTGCCAGTAGCGGGCTGCTCGTCGCAGATACGCAGTATTTT; CDR3: CASSGLLVADTQYF
J: TRBJ2-3; D: NA; V: TRBV5-1; size: NA; DNA: TGCGCCAGCAGCTTTGTTACAGTCGCAGATACGCAGTATTTT; CDR3: CASSFVTVADTQYF
J: TRBJ2-5; D: NA; V: TRBV25-1; size: NA; DNA: TGTGCCAGCAGTGAAGGAGGGGGGCCCCGGGAGACCCAGTACTTC; CDR3: CASSEGGGPRETQYF
J: TRBJ2-5; D: TRBD2; V: TRBV11-2; size: few; DNA: TGTGCCAGCAGCTTAGCGGCGGGAGGCGAATGGGAGCAGTACTTC; CDR3: CASSLAAGGEWEQYF
J: TRBJ1-4; D: NA; V: TRBV6-5; size: NA; DNA: TGTGCCAGCAGAGAATCCCGGGCCTTAAATGAAAAACTGTTTTTT; CDR3: CASRESRALNEKLFF
J: TRBJ2-7; D: NA; V: TRBV2; size: few; DNA: TGTGCCACCGGGCCCCTCTCCTACGAGCAGTACTTC; CDR3: CATGPLSYEQYF
J: TRBJ2-5; D: TRBD1; V: TRBV7-7; size: NA; DNA: TGTGCCAGCAGCTGGGACAGACAAGAGACCCAGTACTTC; CDR3: CASSWDRQETQYF
J: TRBJ2-3; D: TRBD2; V: TRBV18; size: NA; DNA: TGTGCCAGCTCCCCGAGTAGCGGGAGTGCAGATACGCAGTATTTT; CDR3: CASSPSSGSADTQYF
J: TRBJ2-1; D: TRBD1; V: TRBV29-1; size: few; DNA: TGCAGCGTTGGGACAGGCTCCTACAATGAGCAGTTCTTC; CDR3: CSVGTGSYNEQFF
J: TRBJ1-1; D: NA; V: TRBV27; size: NA; DNA: TGTGCCAGCAGTTTAAACAGGGCTAAGGGAGGTCGGAACACTGAAGCTTTCTTT; CDR3: CASSLNRAKGGRNTEAFF
J: TRBJ2-2; D: NA; V: TRBV6-6; size: NA; DNA: TGTGCCAGCAGCTTGGGACAACACACCGGGGAGCTGTTTTTT; CDR3: CASSLGQHTGELFF
J: TRBJ1-5; D: NA; V: TRBV7-2; size: NA; DNA: TGTGCCAGCAGCCTACGACAGGAGGGGATTTATAGCAATCAGCCCCAGCATTTT; CDR3: CASSLRQEGIYSNQPQHF
J: TRBJ2-5; D: NA; V: TRBV5-1; size: NA; DNA: TGCGCCAGCAGCTGGGGGGAAGGGCCCCCCCGGACAGAGACCCAGTACTTC; CDR3: CASSWGEGPPRTETQYF
J: TRBJ1-2; D: NA; V: TRBV5-1; size: NA; DNA: TGCGCCAGCAGCTTAGGACAGCTTAACTATGGCTACACCTTC; CDR3: CASSLGQLNYGYTF
J: TRBJ1-4; D: NA; V: TRBV14; size: NA; DNA: TGTGCCAGCAGCCTATCGGGGTCGGGTGAAAAACTGTTTTTT; CDR3: CASSLSGSGEKLFF
J: TRBJ2-1; D: NA; V: TRBV7-9; size: NA; DNA: TGTGCCAGCAGTCGGACGGGGAGCTCCTACAATGAGCAGTTCTTC; CDR3: CASSRTGSSYNEQFF
J: TRBJ1-2; D: TRBD1; V: TRBV29-1; size: NA; DNA: TGCAGCGTTCCCTGGGCAGGGGGTCATGGCTACACCTTC; CDR3: CSVPWAGGHGYTF